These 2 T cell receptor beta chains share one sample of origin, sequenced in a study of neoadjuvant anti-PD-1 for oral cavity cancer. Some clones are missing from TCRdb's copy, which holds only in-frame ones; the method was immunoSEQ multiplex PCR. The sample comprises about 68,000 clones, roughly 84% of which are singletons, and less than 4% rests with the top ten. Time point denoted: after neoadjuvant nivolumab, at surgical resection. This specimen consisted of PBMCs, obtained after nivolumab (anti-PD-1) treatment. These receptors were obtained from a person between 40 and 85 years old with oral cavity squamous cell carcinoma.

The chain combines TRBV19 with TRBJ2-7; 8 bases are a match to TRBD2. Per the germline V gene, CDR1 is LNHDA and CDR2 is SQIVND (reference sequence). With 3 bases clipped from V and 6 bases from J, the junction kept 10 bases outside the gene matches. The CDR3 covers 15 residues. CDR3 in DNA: TGTGCCAGTAGTATCGGGACGGGAGGGGGACCCGAGCAGTACTTC. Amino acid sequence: CASSIGTGGGPEQYF.

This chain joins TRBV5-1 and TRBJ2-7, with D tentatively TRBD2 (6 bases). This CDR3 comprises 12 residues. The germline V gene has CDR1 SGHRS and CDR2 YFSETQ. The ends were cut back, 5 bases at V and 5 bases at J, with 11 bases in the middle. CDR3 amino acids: CASRFGSDEQYF. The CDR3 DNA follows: TGCGCCAGCAGGTTCGGGAGCGACGAGCAGTACTTC. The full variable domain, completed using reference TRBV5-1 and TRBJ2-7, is KAGVTQTPRYLIKTRGQQVTLSCSPISGHRSVSWYQQTPGQGLQFLFEYFSETQRNKGNFPGRFSGRQFSNSRSEMNVSTLELGDSALYLCASRFGSDEQYFGPGTRLTVT.